The present entry profiles one TCR beta chain with its context. As yet, its antigen is unknown. The read terminates 3 residues ahead of where the CDR3 ends, so the germline J gene completes it. immunoSEQ multiplex PCR used an average of about 1.3 ug genomic DNA. Sequencing used immunoSEQ multiplex PCR; TCRdb keeps in-frame clones, though not all of them. This table lists about 17,000 clones. The sample comes from a study of T cells in women clearing cervical HPV infection. The study, taken as a whole, reports: Cases and controls were distinguished at AUC about 0.79 by richness and V genes. Repertoire richness, not evenness, was significantly elevated in CIN3+ cases versus controls.

CDR3 length: 14 amino acids. The V end lost 5 bases, the J end lost 3 bases, and 14 bases lay between the germline ends. Germline values: CDR1 SEHNR, CDR2 FQNEAQ (reference sequence). Prevalent HPV16 infections were excluded; only incident single HPV16 infections included. Sequenced: blood buffy coat. The TCR comes from a woman aged 18-70 years with a cervical HPV16 infection that either progressed to CIN3+ or cleared (not recorded which). V usage is TRBV7-9 and J usage is TRBJ2-7; a weak D match, TRBD1 (5 bases). CDR3 residues: CASSHHGQVYEQYF. CDR3 bases read: TGTGCCAGCAGCCATCATGGACAAGTCTACGAG.